What follows are 8 T cell receptor beta chains derived from one specimen sequenced in a study of T cell responses to AZD1222 COVID-19 vaccine. The method was immunoSEQ multiplex PCR; TCRdb's version includes in-frame clones alone and lacks a portion of them. The table has around 120,000 clones, 85% to 90% seen once; the top ten hold roughly 4.1%. The source material was peripheral blood, sampled on day 0 of AZD1222 vaccination. The receptors stem from an adult in good health.

This clone was observed a single time. V gene TRBV12-2 combines with J gene TRBJ2-5; the table's D call, TRBD2, was not checked against the DNA. TRBV12-2 is a pseudogene locus. The CDR3 sequence is 21 residues long. The CDR3 here is CASRLEGPQWTSGRAGETQYF. Written as DNA, the CDR3 is TGTGCAAGTCGCTTAGAAGGGCCTCAATGGACTAGCGGGAGGGCCGGAGAGACCCAGTACTTC.

The chain links TRBV12-3 or TRBV12-4 to TRBJ1-1; D is ambiguous. This CDR3 is 13 amino acids long. The V end was cut by 6 bases, the J end by 0 bases, with 8 bases between. CDR3 residues: CASRRQLNTEAFF. CDR3 DNA: TGTGCCAGCAGGAGGCAGTTGAACACTGAAGCTTTCTTT.

The table lists this clone with a few counts. Here the CDR3 DNA reads TGTGCCAGCAGTTATAACCTCCGGACAGGGGCCAGCACAGATACGCAGTATTTT. As protein: CASSYNLRTGASTDTQYF. This chain links TRBV28 with TRBJ2-3; 9 nucleotides align to TRBD1. The CDR3 runs to 18 residues. Trimming took 4 bases from V and 0 from J; bases not matched to a gene: 11. From germline, CDR1 is MDHEN and CDR2 SYDVKM.

The V and J genes are TRBV12-3 or TRBV12-4 and TRBJ1-2; a possible D gene is TRBD1 (5 bases). CDR3 length: 12 residues. The ends were cut back, 6 bases at V and 4 bases at J, with 9 bases in the middle. The CDR3 DNA is TGTGCCAGCAGCGGGGGGAGCTATGGCTACACCTTC. This codes for CASSGGSYGYTF.

J is TRBJ2-1 and V is TRBV27; D ambiguous. The CDR3 is 12 residues long. V was pared by 6 bases and J by 1 base, with 4 bases between. Germline CDR1 and CDR2: MNHEY and SMNVEV (reference sequence). The CDR3 nucleotides read TGTGCCAGCAGGGTTTCCTACAATGAGCAGTTCTTC. It codes for CASRVSYNEQFF.

The chain uses TRBV5-1 and TRBJ2-7; no clear D gene. The germline V gene encodes CDR1 SGHRS and CDR2 YFSETQ. Trimming removed 1 base from V and 1 base from J, with 6 bases in between. The CDR3 sequence is 13 residues long. CDR3 loop: CASSLPESYEQYF. CDR3 bases: TGCGCCAGCAGCTTGCCTGAATCCTACGAGCAGTACTTC.

The CDR3 region is CASKGGTVREAFF. The CDR3 DNA reads as TGTGCCAGCAAAGGGGGGACAGTCAGGGAAGCTTTCTTT. The V and J genes are TRBV3-1 (or the pseudogene TRBV3-2) and TRBJ1-1; TRBD1 aligns across 7 bases. Germline CDR1 reads LGHDT; CDR2 reads YNNKEL (reference sequence). V was clipped by 7 bases and J by 8 bases; unmatched bases: 10. This CDR3 comprises 13 residues.

CDR3 nucleotide sequence: TGCGCCAGCAGCTCTAGCGGGGGGGCCGTAGATACGCAGTATTTT. As protein: CASSSSGGAVDTQYF. The rearrangement uses TRBV5-1 and TRBJ2-3; 12 bases line up with TRBD2. The CDR3 spans 15 residues. V shed 3 bases, J shed 5 bases, and the junction held 4 bases outside the gene matches. Germline values: CDR1 SGHRS, CDR2 YFSETQ.